This passage covers 14 T cell receptor beta chains from one sample sequenced in a study of T cell changes during pregnancy in multiple sclerosis. The method was immunoSEQ multiplex PCR; TCRdb's version includes in-frame clones alone and lacks a portion of them. The table records some 70,000 clones, approximately 90% of them present only once. Sample: peripheral blood, taken before pregnancy. The receptor source for this set is a female donor with multiple sclerosis, enrolled in a pregnancy study.

The chain has TRBV27 and TRBJ2-7, with D possibly being TRBD1 (6 bases). V lost 6 bases to trimming and J lost 1 base, with 16 bases between them. This CDR3 contains 15 residues. CDR1 and CDR2 (germline): MNHEY, SMNVEV (reference sequence). The CDR3 reads CASSERGLPSYEQYF. The CDR3 DNA reads as TGTGCCAGCAGCGAAAGGGGGTTACCTTCCTACGAGCAGTACTTC.

The gene calls are TRBV7-2 and TRBJ2-1, with D unclear. Between the trimmed V and J ends, which lost 2 bases and 0 bases, there was a span of 8 bases. Germline assignment: CDR1 SGHTA and CDR2 FQGNSA. CDR3 length: 15 amino acids. CDR3 coding DNA: TGTGCCAGCAGCTTATCGGCTAGCTCCTACAATGAGCAGTTCTTC. Its protein product is CASSLSASSYNEQFF.

V is TRBV5-1 and J is TRBJ1-2; D gene uncertain. V was cut by 0 bases and J by 6 bases, with 12 bases left in between. The length of the CDR3 is 14 residues. Germline-derived CDR1 and CDR2 are SGHRS and YFSETQ. The CDR3 coding sequence is TGCGCCAGCAGCTTGGAAACCCGAACGGATGGCTACACCTTC. Protein: CASSLETRTDGYTF.

V and J are TRBV30 and TRBJ1-5, with D unresolved. The CDR3 is 15 residues long. With 0 bases removed from V and 7 bases from J, the gap between germline ends came to 16 bases. Germline CDR1 and CDR2: GTSNPN and SVGIG (reference sequence). DNA of the CDR3: TGTGCCTGGAGTGTCGACTCCACTGGTAGGCAGCCCCAGCATTTT. Protein product: CAWSVDSTGRQPQHF.

With respect to this clone: The junction and the germline gene differ at one end; a read error may be behind it. The rearrangement uses TRBV10-3 and TRBJ1-1; D is unclear. CDR1 is ENHRY and CDR2 is SYGVKD in the germline V gene. This CDR3 is built from 15 residues. CDR3 in amino acids: CAIRESVASTTEAFF. The CDR3 nucleotides are TGTGCCATCAGGGAGTCAGTCGCCAGTACGACTGAAGCTTTCTTT.

The V call is TRBV19, the J call TRBJ2-4; D remains unclear. Germline V gives CDR1 LNHDA, CDR2 SQIVND (reference sequence). The CDR3 is 14 amino acids. Deletions cut 9 bases from V and 0 bases from J, with 12 bases between. CDR3 DNA sequence: TGTGCCAGATTCCTCCGTGTAGCCAAAAACATTCAGTACTTC. Translation gives CARFLRVAKNIQYF.

The CDR3 coding sequence is TGTGCCAGCAGTTTAAGGCGGGACGTACACTACGAGCAGTACTTC. Translation gives CASSLRRDVHYEQYF. J is TRBJ2-7 and V is TRBV27, with D perhaps TRBD2 (6 bases). The CDR3 has 15 residues. V was pared by 2 bases and J by 3 bases, with 14 bases between. Germline V gene sequence: CDR1 MNHEY, CDR2 SMNVEV (reference sequence).

The chain combines TRBV5-5 with TRBJ1-2; 7 bases fit TRBD1. Unmatched junction bases numbered 16, after V lost 4 bases and J lost 4 bases. Germline loops: CDR1 SGHKS, CDR2 YYEKEE (reference sequence). This CDR3 contains 17 residues. The CDR3 DNA reads TGTGCCAGCAGCCCCGTCCCCGGGCCAGACAGGGTCTATGGCTACACCTTC. It codes for CASSPVPGPDRVYGYTF.

The chain couples TRBV7-2 to TRBJ2-7; 7 nucleotides align to TRBD2. V dropped 2 bases and J dropped 4; count of bases not matched to a gene: 5. The CDR3 contains 14 residues. Germline values: CDR1 SGHTA, CDR2 FQGNSA. The DNA of the CDR3 is TGTGCCAGCAGCTTAAGGCGGGAGAGATACGAGCAGTACTTC. Translation gives CASSLRRERYEQYF.

The V call is TRBV5-1, the J call TRBJ1-1; D is possibly TRBD1 (5 bases). V was shortened by 4 bases and J by 0 bases, with 13 bases between the two germline ends. From germline, CDR1 is SGHRS and CDR2 YFSETQ. This CDR3 has 15 amino acids. The CDR3 sequence is CASSARGGMNTEAFF. The CDR3 DNA reads as TGCGCCAGCAGCGCAAGGGGAGGCATGAACACTGAAGCTTTCTTT.

This rearrangement joins TRBV7-7 to TRBJ2-1, with unresolved D. Trimming removed 5 bases at V and 0 bases at J, with 11 bases between. The CDR3 totals 15 residues. The germline V gene encodes CDR1 SSHAT and CDR2 FNYEAQ (reference sequence). CDR3 DNA: TGTGCCAGCAGCCTCCTTTTTAACTCCTACAATGAGCAGTTCTTC. Translated, it gives CASSLLFNSYNEQFF.

The genes are TRBV18 and TRBJ1-1; D unresolved. The V gene lost 2 bases and the J gene lost 2 bases, with 6 bases spanning the gap. Germline CDR1 KGHSH, CDR2 LQKENI. There are 13 residues in the CDR3. The CDR3 DNA sequence: TGTGCCAGCTCACCAACAAGTAACACTGAAGCTTTCTTT. It codes for CASSPTSNTEAFF. Filled out from reference TRBV18 and TRBJ1-1, the complete variable domain reads NAGVMQNPRHLVRRRGQEARLRCSPMKGHSHVYWYRQLPEEGLKFMVYLQKENIIDESGMPKERFSAEFPKEGPSILRIQQVVRGDSAAYFCASSPTSNTEAFFGQGTRLTVV.

The chain employs TRBV30 and TRBJ1-1; D not certain. Per germline, CDR1 GTSNPN and CDR2 SVGIG (reference sequence). This CDR3 has 16 residues. The ends were cut back, 0 bases at V and 4 bases at J, with 18 bases in the middle. The CDR3 DNA reads as TGTGCCTGGAGTGTACCCCAGACTCTTTCGGTCACTGAAGCTTTCTTT. It codes for CAWSVPQTLSVTEAFF.

J is TRBJ1-4 and V is TRBV30; 9 bases match TRBD1. Germline loops: CDR1 GTSNPN, CDR2 SVGIG (reference sequence). This CDR3 region has 14 residues. J was trimmed by 8 bases and V by 2 bases; bases with no gene match: 6. In DNA form, the CDR3 reads TGTGCCTGGAGTCCACAGGGGGCGACAGAAAAACTGTTTTTT. This encodes CAWSPQGATEKLFF.